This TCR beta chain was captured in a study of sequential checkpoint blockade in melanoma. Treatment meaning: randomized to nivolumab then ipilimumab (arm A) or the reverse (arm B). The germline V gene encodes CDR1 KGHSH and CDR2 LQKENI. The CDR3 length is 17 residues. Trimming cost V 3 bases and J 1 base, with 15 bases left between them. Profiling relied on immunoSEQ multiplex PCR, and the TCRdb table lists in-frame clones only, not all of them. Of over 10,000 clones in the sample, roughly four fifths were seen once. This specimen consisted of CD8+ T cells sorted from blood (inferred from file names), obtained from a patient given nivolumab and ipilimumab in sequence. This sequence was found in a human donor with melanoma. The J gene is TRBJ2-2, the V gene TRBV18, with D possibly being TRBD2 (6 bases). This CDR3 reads CASSPLPRGENTGELFF. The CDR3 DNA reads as TGTGCCAGCTCACCCCTACCTCGCGGGGAGAACACCGGGGAGCTGTTTTTT.